This T cell receptor (beta chain) is drawn from a study of sequential checkpoint blockade in melanoma. This CDR3 is built from 14 residues. Per germline, CDR1 SGHDT and CDR2 YYEEEE. Losses at the gene ends were 3 bases for V and 5 bases for J; bases not matched to a gene: 5. The data were produced by immunoSEQ multiplex PCR, yet TCRdb's version contains in-frame clones alone and is incomplete. Of 32,000 or so clones listed, less than 85% are singletons. Treatment specified: randomized to nivolumab then ipilimumab (arm A) or the reverse (arm B). The source was CD8+ T cells sorted from blood (inferred from file names), collected from a patient given nivolumab and ipilimumab in sequence. The gene calls are TRBV5-6 and TRBJ2-7; 10 bases fit TRBD1. This receptor was identified in a human donor with melanoma. The CDR3 region has the DNA TGTGCCAGCAGCTCTCTGGGGACAGGGGACGAGCAGTACTTC. Protein product: CASSSLGTGDEQYF.